This T cell receptor (beta chain) was found in a study of T cell clonotyping in hematopoietic cell transplantation. Study at large: Recipients' pretransplant samples followed cytoreduction.

V was cut by 5 bases and J by 0 bases, with 19 bases left in between. Germline V gives CDR1 SEHNR, CDR2 FQNEAQ (reference sequence). The CDR3 has 17 residues. Sequenced by immunoSEQ multiplex PCR; TCRdb stores in-frame clones only, minus some. The top ten hold around 1.6% of the sample, which has about 38,000 clones, roughly 95% seen once. Time point: recipient sample about 28 days before transplant, after cytoreduction. The sequences come from peripheral blood mononuclear cells, collected before stem cell transplant. The chain combines TRBV7-9 with TRBJ1-1; maybe TRBD1 (6 bases). This receptor was obtained from a man in his forties with chronic myeloid leukemia. Some clones in this sample may be carry-over from other donors' samples. This CDR3 reads CASSPGGAGGMNTEAFF. The CDR3 nucleotides read TGTGCCAGCAGCCCGGGGGGGGCGGGAGGGATGAACACTGAAGCTTTCTTT.